The 9 T cell receptor beta chains below come from one sample, sequenced in a study of blood T cell repertoires in COVID-19. The data were produced by immunoSEQ multiplex PCR, yet TCRdb's version contains in-frame clones alone and is incomplete. The profile shows a few hundred thousand clones, approximately 85% of them singletons. Sequencing was performed on PBMCs or T cells enriched from blood (not recorded which). Receptor source: a man aged 25 to 40 who had recovered from COVID-19.

CDR3 residues: CASSYYDPGGTDTQYF. In DNA, the CDR3 is TGTGCCAGCAGTTACTACGACCCCGGGGGCACAGATACGCAGTATTTT. The chain joins TRBV6-6 to TRBJ2-3; possible D gene TRBD2, 5 bases. V lost 1 base and J 1 base, leaving 12 bases between the germline ends. The CDR3 extends over 16 amino acids. Germline-derived CDR1 and CDR2 are MNHNY and SVGAGI (reference sequence).

The rearrangement uses TRBV7-8 and TRBJ1-5, with TRBD1 identical over 7 bases. Germline V gene lookup returns CDR1 SGHVS and CDR2 FQNEAQ. With V trimmed by 5 bases and J by 0 bases, 7 bases remained unmatched. The CDR3 runs to 16 residues. In nucleotides, the CDR3 is TGTGCCAGCAGCCAGGGGACAGCCTATAGCAATCAGCCCCAGCATTTT. Its translation is CASSQGTAYSNQPQHF.

The chain joins TRBV11-2 to TRBJ2-7, with 12 bases aligning to TRBD2. CDR1 is SGHAT, CDR2 FQNNGV, per germline. This CDR3 has 15 residues. With V trimmed by 5 bases and J by 4 bases, 6 bases remained unmatched. The CDR3 reads CASSQTSGGSYEQYF. The CDR3, as DNA: TGTGCCAGCAGCCAGACTAGCGGGGGTTCTTACGAGCAGTACTTC.

This chain connects TRBV27 to TRBJ2-7, with 7 bases identical to TRBD2. The germline gives CDR1 MNHEY, CDR2 SMNVEV (reference sequence). V gave up 1 base and J gave up 2 bases; unmatched junction bases: 5. The length of the CDR3 is 15 residues. CDR3 coding DNA: TGTGCCAGCAGTTTATTGGGGGGGTTCACCTACGAGCAGTACTTC. Amino acids: CASSLLGGFTYEQYF.

The V gene is TRBV10-1, the J gene TRBJ1-5; 7 nucleotides align to TRBD1. Germline V gene lookup returns CDR1 WNHNN and CDR2 SYGVQD (reference sequence). J was trimmed by 2 bases and V by 6 bases; bases with no gene match: 10. The length of the CDR3 is 16 residues. This chain's CDR3 is CASSKQGNQGNQPQHF. Written as DNA, the CDR3 is TGCGCCAGCAGCAAACAGGGGAATCAGGGCAATCAGCCCCAGCATTTT.

The CDR3 sequence is CASSHELRYGYTF. The CDR3 DNA sequence: TGTGCCAGCAGCCACGAGTTACGGTATGGCTACACCTTC. The chain combines TRBV7-9 with TRBJ1-2; D is unresolved. Germline CDR1 and CDR2: SEHNR and FQNEAQ (reference sequence). The CDR3 has 13 residues. Trimming stripped 5 bases from V and 5 bases from J, with 12 bases between.

The CDR3 spells CASSSQGETEAFF. As DNA, the CDR3 is TGTGCCAGCAGCTCACAGGGAGAGACTGAAGCTTTCTTT. The rearrangement links TRBV7-9 to TRBJ1-1, with D perhaps TRBD1 (6 bases). Trimming shortened V by 4 bases and J by 5 bases, and 11 bases separated the two germline ends. Germline V lookup: CDR1 SEHNR, CDR2 FQNEAQ (reference sequence). The CDR3 is made up of 13 amino acids.

This chain links TRBV7-2 with TRBJ2-7, with a weak D call TRBD2 (6 bases). This CDR3 contains 15 residues. From germline, CDR1 is SGHTA and CDR2 FQGNSA. Between the trimmed V and J ends, which lost 1 base and 6 bases, there was a span of 16 bases. The CDR3 bases are TGTGCCAGCAGCTTAGTTTCGGCGGGGAGCGCCGAGCAGTACTTC. Its translation: CASSLVSAGSAEQYF.

The chain uses TRBV19 and TRBJ1-2, with D perhaps matching TRBD1 (6 bases). Trimming left V 4 bases short and J 4 bases short, with 19 bases between. There are 16 residues in the CDR3. The germline CDR1 and CDR2 sequences are LNHDA and SQIVND (reference sequence). The chain's CDR3 is CASSTNAGTSTYGYTF. The CDR3 coding sequence is TGTGCCAGTAGTACCAATGCCGGGACAAGCACCTATGGCTACACCTTC.